Following are 28 T cell receptor beta chains from one sample sequenced in a study of T cells after yellow fever vaccination. From the 5' RACE reads, TCRdb called clonotypes with MiXCR, one entry per CDR3 protein. The sample records around 320,000 distinct CDR3 sequences, 7.5% to 9.5% being singletons. The sample was CD4+ T cells sorted from PBMCs, taken 5 days after the yellow fever booster vaccination. The receptors were gathered from a man aged 18 to 30 who received the YFV17D yellow fever vaccine.

This clonotype was counted ten times or more. CDR3 DNA: TGTGCCAGCAGCTTAAGCAGGGCTGGAAACACCATATATTTT. It translates to CASSLSRAGNTIYF. The chain is built from TRBV7-9 and TRBJ1-3; D is perhaps TRBD1 (5 bases). Germline CDR1 reads SEHNR; CDR2 reads FQNEAQ (reference sequence). Trimming removed 2 bases at V and 2 bases at J, with 7 bases between. The CDR3 runs 14 residues.

This clonotype was seen a handful of times. The chain links TRBV9 to TRBJ1-1; D is possibly TRBD1 (6 bases). The V gene lost 2 bases and the J gene lost 3 bases, with 14 bases spanning the gap. CDR3 length equals 15 residues. CDR1 SGDLS and CDR2 YYNGEE come from the germline V gene. In DNA, the CDR3 is TGTGCCAGCAGCGTGGGATTGGGGGGCTACACTGAAGCTTTCTTT. Protein sequence: CASSVGLGGYTEAFF.

This clonotype was observed a few times. This rearrangement joins TRBV7-2 to TRBJ2-5; perhaps D is TRBD1 or TRBD2 (5 bases each). Trimming shortened V by 2 bases and J by 4 bases, and 11 bases separated the two germline ends. Germline V gene lookup returns CDR1 SGHTA and CDR2 FQGNSA. The CDR3 is 14 amino acids. Here the CDR3 reads CASSLFEGRETQYF. For the CDR3, the DNA is TGTGCCAGCAGCTTATTTGAGGGGAGAGAGACCCAGTACTTC.

There are a few counts of this clonotype. The V gene is TRBV12-3 or TRBV12-4, the J gene TRBJ1-3, with D uncertain. With 3 bases removed from V and 4 bases from J, the gap between germline ends came to 10 bases. This CDR3 has 14 residues. The CDR3 DNA follows: TGTGCCAGCAGTTTCGGCAGGCCCGGAAACACCATATATTTT. It encodes CASSFGRPGNTIYF.

The chain employs TRBV9 and TRBJ2-3; 10 bases fit TRBD2. V trimming: 4 bases; J trimming: 2 bases; junction bases outside the gene matches: 4. Germline CDR1 reads SGDLS; CDR2 reads YYNGEE. The CDR3 spans 15 residues. CDR3 in DNA: TGTGCCAGCAGCCTTCTAGCGGGGGACACAGATACGCAGTATTTT. Translated: CASSLLAGDTDTQYF.

V and J are TRBV24-1 and TRBJ2-5, with 9 positions matching TRBD1. The V gene end was trimmed by 3 bases and the J gene end by 1 base; junction bases not matched to a gene: 2. The CDR3 contains 15 residues. The germline V gene encodes CDR1 KGHDR and CDR2 SFDVKD. CDR3: CATSDDRGSQETQYF. The CDR3 DNA reads as TGTGCCACCAGTGATGACAGGGGGAGCCAAGAGACCCAGTACTTC.

The rearrangement joins TRBV7-9 to TRBJ1-1; 7 bases map to TRBD1. The CDR3 totals 15 residues. V was pared by 7 bases and J by 0 bases, with 8 bases of the junction left unmatched. Germline V gives CDR1 SEHNR, CDR2 FQNEAQ (reference sequence). CDR3 DNA sequence: TGTGCCAGCACCTGGGACAGCCTTCTGAACACTGAAGCTTTCTTT. It yields the protein CASTWDSLLNTEAFF. Supplemented by reference TRBV7-9 and TRBJ1-1, the full variable domain reads DTGVSQNPRHKITKRGQNVTFRCDPISEHNRLYWYRQTLGQGPEFLTYFQNEAQLEKSRLLSDRFSAERPKGSFSTLEIQRTEQGDSAMYLCASTWDSLLNTEAFFGQGTRLTVV.

The chain uses TRBV20-1 and TRBJ2-1, with 10 bases matching TRBD1. The CDR3 loop spans 16 amino acids. Losses at the gene ends were 1 base for V and 8 bases for J; bases not matched to a gene: 11. CDR1 is DFQATT, CDR2 SNEGSKA, per germline (reference sequence). DNA for the CDR3: TGCAGTGCTAGAGCTCTAAGGGACAGGGGTAAGGATGAGCAGTTCTTC. Its protein is CSARALRDRGKDEQFF.

There are many counts of this clonotype. This sequence joins TRBV5-1 and TRBJ2-1; 8 bases align to TRBD2. V gave up 0 bases and J gave up 9 bases; unmatched junction bases: 8. The CDR3 contains 15 residues. Looked up from germline, CDR1 is SGHRS and CDR2 is YFSETQ. Written as DNA, the CDR3 is TGCGCCAGCAGCTTGGAAGCAGCGGGGGTGGGTGAGCAGTTCTTC. This sequence encodes CASSLEAAGVGEQFF.

This clonotype has only a few counts. The rearrangement uses TRBV18 and TRBJ2-3; possible D gene TRBD2, 6 bases. Germline V lookup: CDR1 KGHSH, CDR2 LQKENI. CDR3 length: 18 residues. The V and J ends lost 3 bases and 2 bases respectively, with 21 bases between them. The CDR3 nucleotides are TGTGCCAGCTCACCTTCTCGTGTCGGAACTAGCACCACAGATACGCAGTATTTT. It codes for CASSPSRVGTSTTDTQYF.

V and J are TRBV4-3 and TRBJ2-3, with 7 bases fitting TRBD1. Germline CDR1 reads LGHNA; CDR2 reads YSLEER. V was clipped by 1 base and J by 3 bases; unmatched bases: 4. CDR3 length: 15 amino acids. CDR3 residues: CASSQGGQRTDTQYF. CDR3 DNA sequence: TGCGCCAGCAGCCAAGGGGGACAGAGAACAGATACGCAGTATTTT.

This clonotype was detected ten times or more. This chain joins TRBV5-4 and TRBJ2-6; D call uncertain. Trimming took 4 bases from V and 1 from J, leaving 12 bases between them. This CDR3 has 16 residues. Germline CDR1 SGHNT, CDR2 YYREEE (reference sequence). CDR3: CASSQLFGSGANVLTF. The CDR3 bases are TGTGCCAGCAGCCAACTTTTCGGGTCTGGGGCCAACGTCCTGACTTTC. Drawing the rest from reference TRBV5-4 and TRBJ2-6, the complete variable domain is ETGVTQSPTHLIKTRGQQVTLRCSSQSGHNTVSWYQQALGQGPQFIFQYYREEENGRGNFPPRFSGLQFPNYSSELNVNALELDDSALYLCASSQLFGSGANVLTFGAGSRLTVL.

This clonotype has just a few counts. The rearrangement links TRBV3-1 to TRBJ1-6; possible D gene TRBD1, 6 bases. Germline CDR1 LGHDT, CDR2 YNNKEL (reference sequence). CDR3 length equals 14 residues. V lost 3 bases and J 8 bases, leaving 11 bases between the germline ends. CDR3 DNA: TGTGCCAGCAGCCAGACAGGTTTCGATTCACCCCTCCACTTT. Protein sequence: CASSQTGFDSPLHF.

The J gene is TRBJ1-5, the V gene TRBV5-6, with D uncertain. The CDR3 has 16 amino acids. Deletions cut 0 bases from V and 2 bases from J, with 12 bases between. Germline CDR1 reads SGHDT; CDR2 reads YYEEEE. For the CDR3, the DNA is TGTGCCAGCAGCTTGGCCCTGGGGTTAGGCAATCAGCCCCAGCATTTT. Encoded protein: CASSLALGLGNQPQHF.

This clonotype turned up a few times. This chain joins TRBV7-9 and TRBJ2-7, with TRBD2 as a possible D gene (6 bases). The CDR3 totals 15 residues. Germline CDR1 and CDR2: SEHNR and FQNEAQ (reference sequence). V shed 6 bases and J shed 3 bases, with 18 bases lying between them. CDR3: CASRPVPSSDYEQYF. The CDR3 DNA reads as TGTGCCAGCAGACCGGTTCCTTCTAGCGACTACGAGCAGTACTTC.

The chain recombines TRBV18 with TRBJ2-2, with D possibly matching TRBD1 (6 bases). Per germline, CDR1 KGHSH and CDR2 LQKENI. V was clipped by 1 base and J by 1 base, with 13 bases between them. CDR3 length: 17 amino acids. CDR3 in amino acids: CASSPRETGVNTGELFF. The CDR3, as DNA: TGTGCCAGCTCACCACGGGAGACAGGAGTGAACACCGGGGAGCTGTTTTTT.

The V and J genes are TRBV6-5 and TRBJ2-7; 7 bases match TRBD1. There are 12 residues in the CDR3. Germline V lookup: CDR1 MNHEY, CDR2 SVGAGI. The trim removed 6 bases at V and 2 bases at J, leaving 1 base unmatched. CDR3 region: CASSGQAYEQYF. For the CDR3, the DNA is TGTGCCAGCAGCGGACAGGCCTACGAGCAGTACTTC.

There are a few counts of this clonotype. The V call is TRBV20-1, the J call TRBJ2-3; unclear D gene. V was clipped by 1 base and J by 0 bases, with 8 bases between them. The CDR3 runs to 14 residues. Looked up from germline, CDR1 is DFQATT and CDR2 is SNEGSKA (reference sequence). The CDR3 spells CSARAPGSTDTQYF. CDR3 nucleotides: TGCAGTGCTAGAGCGCCAGGTAGCACAGATACGCAGTATTTT.

Many counts were recorded for this clonotype. This chain connects TRBV6-5 to TRBJ2-5; no firm D call. The CDR3 contains 11 residues. V lost 5 bases to trimming and J lost 4 bases, with 5 bases between them. Germline CDR1 is MNHEY and CDR2 is SVGAGI. The CDR3 sequence is CASSRLETQYF. CDR3 DNA: TGTGCCAGCAGTCGACTAGAGACCCAGTACTTC.

The chain combines TRBV25-1 with TRBJ2-7, with 12 bases matching TRBD2. With 7 bases clipped from V and 6 bases from J, the junction kept 10 bases outside the gene matches. This CDR3 is built from 15 residues. Germline CDR1 is MGHDK and CDR2 is SYGVNS. In nucleotides, the CDR3 is TGTGCCAGCACCCCCGCGGGACTAGCGGGTGGCGAGCAGTACTTC. It encodes CASTPAGLAGGEQYF.

The chain joins TRBV29-1 to TRBJ1-4; D gene ambiguous. Per germline, CDR1 SQVTM and CDR2 ANQGSEA. The ends were cut back, 6 bases at V and 8 bases at J, with 16 bases in the middle. This CDR3 contains 13 residues. As DNA, the CDR3 is TGCAGCGTGGCCCGGGCTCTCGGGGAAAAACTGTTTTTT. This translates into CSVARALGEKLFF.

This clonotype was recorded a few times. J is TRBJ2-5 and V is TRBV6-5; D possibly matches TRBD1 or TRBD2 (5 bases each). Trimming pared 2 bases from V and 3 bases from J, leaving 16 bases between. The germline V gene has CDR1 MNHEY and CDR2 SVGAGI. There are 16 residues in the CDR3. The CDR3 spells CASSYLGRGEKETQYF. DNA for the CDR3: TGTGCCAGCAGTTACCTAGGCCGAGGGGAAAAAGAGACCCAGTACTTC.

In this sample, this clonotype turned up many times. The CDR3 spells CASSFGAGQSDTQYF. The CDR3 DNA reads TGTGCCAGCAGTTTTGGTGCGGGACAGTCAGATACGCAGTATTTT. The chain links TRBV12-3 or TRBV12-4 to TRBJ2-3; perhaps TRBD1 as D (7 bases). V was trimmed by 3 bases and J by 4 bases, leaving 14 bases between them. The CDR3 has 15 residues.

This clonotype was seen only a few times. The V gene is TRBV2, the J gene TRBJ1-3; D is uncertain. The CDR3 covers 13 residues. Deletions cut 5 bases from V and 4 bases from J, with 9 bases between. Looked up from germline, CDR1 is SNHLY and CDR2 is FYNNEI. CDR3 amino acids: CASSTRSGNTIYF. CDR3 bases: TGTGCCAGCAGTACACGGTCGGGAAACACCATATATTTT.

The chain has TRBV4-2 and TRBJ1-2; TRBD1 matches 10 bases. With V trimmed by 3 bases and J by 6 bases, 7 bases remained unmatched. CDR3 size: 15 residues. Germline V gene sequence: CDR1 LGHNA, CDR2 YNFKEQ. The chain's CDR3 is CASSQEPGQGNGYTF. The CDR3 DNA reads as TGTGCCAGCAGCCAGGAACCGGGACAGGGGAATGGCTACACCTTC.

There are a few counts of this clonotype. The V call is TRBV9, the J call TRBJ1-6, with D tentatively TRBD1 (5 bases). The germline V and J ends were trimmed by 3 bases and 0 bases, with 19 bases remaining between them. Germline V gives CDR1 SGDLS, CDR2 YYNGEE. The CDR3 contains 19 residues. CDR3 coding DNA: TGTGCCAGCAGCGAAAGCGGGGACCGGCCGAGCTCCTATAATTCACCCCTCCACTTT. This codes for CASSESGDRPSSYNSPLHF.

This clonotype was detected only a few times. This sequence joins TRBV2 and TRBJ1-2; D uncertain. The CDR3 is 14 amino acids. Germline V gene data show CDR1 as SNHLY and CDR2 as FYNNEI. The V end was cut by 2 bases, the J end by 4 bases, with 11 bases between. This chain's CDR3 is CASSELLGGYGYTF. CDR3 DNA sequence: TGTGCCAGCAGTGAACTCCTCGGAGGCTATGGCTACACCTTC.

The genes are TRBV18 and TRBJ2-1; D tentatively fits TRBD1 or TRBD2 (5 bases each). V dropped 5 bases and J dropped 10 bases, with 24 bases sitting between them. Germline values: CDR1 KGHSH, CDR2 LQKENI. CDR3 length: 16 residues. CDR3: CASSVFERDGPLEQFF. CDR3 nucleotides: TGTGCCAGCTCAGTCTTCGAGAGGGACGGACCTTTGGAGCAGTTCTTC.